Below are 16 T cell receptor beta chains sequenced from a single sample in a study of T cell responses to AZD1222 COVID-19 vaccine. Profiled with immunoSEQ multiplex PCR; TCRdb holds only in-frame clones, not every one. The sample lists about 160,000 clones; 80% to 90% were seen once. This specimen was peripheral blood, taken on day 0 of AZD1222 vaccination. All receptors come from an adult in good health.

The V gene is TRBV27, the J gene TRBJ2-2; D unresolved. Trimming shortened V by 3 bases and J by 7 bases, and 6 bases separated the two germline ends. The CDR3 length is 12 residues. CDR1 and CDR2 (germline): MNHEY, SMNVEV (reference sequence). The CDR3 reads CASSFPSGELFF. The CDR3, as DNA: TGTGCCAGCAGTTTTCCCAGCGGGGAGCTGTTTTTT.

This chain links TRBV28 with TRBJ2-7, with a tentative D call TRBD2 (5 bases). Trimming took off 2 bases at V and 3 bases at J, with 11 bases between the two ends. This CDR3 comprises 14 residues. Germline CDR1 and CDR2: MDHEN and SYDVKM. The CDR3 is CASSLIRGSYEQYF. CDR3 bases: TGTGCCAGCAGTTTAATTCGGGGAAGCTACGAGCAGTACTTC.

The chain recombines TRBV10-3 with TRBJ1-2; no definite D call. The CDR3 extends over 14 amino acids. V was trimmed by 1 base and J by 5 bases, leaving 11 bases between them. Per germline, CDR1 ENHRY and CDR2 SYGVKD. CDR3 residues: CAISEFKVGYGYTF. The CDR3 DNA reads TGTGCCATCAGTGAGTTTAAGGTTGGGTATGGCTACACCTTC.

The chain employs TRBV6-1 and TRBJ2-1; 16 nucleotides match TRBD2. Germline CDR1 is MNHNS and CDR2 is SASEGT. The CDR3 has 18 amino acids. Trimming took 4 bases from V and 0 from J; bases not matched to a gene: 3. CDR3: CASSVGLAGGRSYNEQFF. Here the CDR3 DNA reads TGTGCCAGCAGTGTGGGACTAGCGGGAGGGCGCTCCTACAATGAGCAGTTCTTC.

The chain couples TRBV12-5 to TRBJ2-2; unclear D gene. V was cut by 7 bases and J by 2 bases, with 11 bases left in between. This CDR3 region has 14 residues. The germline CDR1 and CDR2 sequences are LGHNT and FRNRAP. The DNA of the CDR3 is TGTGCTAGTGCCTACTTCCCTAACACCGGGGAGCTGTTTTTT. Protein product: CASAYFPNTGELFF. The full variable domain, with the rest looked up from reference TRBV12-5 and TRBJ2-2, is DARVTQTPRHKVTEMGQEVTMRCQPILGHNTVFWYRQTMMQGLELLAYFRNRAPLDDSGMPKDRFSAEMPDATLATLKIQPSEPRDSAVYFCASAYFPNTGELFFGEGSRLTVL.

V and J are TRBV4-1 and TRBJ2-2; 11 nucleotides line up with TRBD1. Looked up from germline, CDR1 is MGHRA and CDR2 is YSYEKL. CDR3 length: 17 residues. V gave up 4 bases and J gave up 4 bases; unmatched junction bases: 8. The CDR3 reads CASSLGRDRGFTGELFF. Here the CDR3 DNA reads TGCGCCAGCAGCCTAGGTCGGGACAGGGGGTTCACCGGGGAGCTGTTTTTT.

This clone was seen just once. The chain combines TRBV7-3 with TRBJ2-1; 9 bases fit TRBD2. The CDR3 has 15 residues. Germline CDR1 is SGHTA and CDR2 is FQGTGA. V gave up 6 bases and J gave up 8 bases; unmatched junction bases: 11. CDR3 region: CASSRTSARVDEQFF. CDR3 sequence (DNA): TGTGCCAGCAGTCGGACTAGCGCCAGGGTTGATGAGCAGTTCTTC.

In its sample, this clone was seen a few times. V gene TRBV4-1 combines with J gene TRBJ1-1; D not resolved. Germline CDR1 is MGHRA and CDR2 is YSYEKL. The CDR3 sequence is 15 residues long. V was trimmed by 2 bases and J by 2 bases, leaving 12 bases between them. The CDR3, as DNA: TGCGCCAGCAGCCAAACCCTAACAGTCAACACTGAAGCTTTCTTT. As protein: CASSQTLTVNTEAFF.

J is TRBJ1-2 and V is TRBV18; possible D gene TRBD1, 5 bases. Germline lookup yields CDR1 KGHSH and CDR2 LQKENI. V was trimmed by 3 bases and J by 0 bases, leaving 17 bases between them. This CDR3 is built from 17 residues. CDR3: CASSPIGAGITNYGYTF. The CDR3 nucleotides read TGTGCCAGCTCACCCATCGGGGCAGGGATAACTAACTATGGCTACACCTTC.

The J gene is TRBJ2-1, the V gene TRBV6-5; D might be TRBD2 (6 bases). Germline loops: CDR1 MNHEY, CDR2 SVGAGI. The CDR3 runs to 15 residues. Trimming took off 4 bases at V and 7 bases at J, with 17 bases between the two ends. The CDR3 protein is CASSFGSNRRNEQFF. CDR3 coding DNA: TGTGCCAGCAGTTTCGGGAGTAACCGGAGAAATGAGCAGTTCTTC.

The chain uses TRBV5-1 and TRBJ2-1, with D perhaps being TRBD1 or TRBD2 (6 bases each). Germline CDR1 is SGHRS and CDR2 is YFSETQ. The ends were cut back, 0 bases at V and 5 bases at J, with 12 bases in the middle. The CDR3 consists of 15 residues. The CDR3 DNA is TGCGCCAGCAGCTTGGTGGGGGGCGCCAACAATGAGCAGTTCTTC. Amino acids: CASSLVGGANNEQFF. Looking up the rest from reference TRBV5-1 and TRBJ2-1 gives the full variable domain: KAGVTQTPRYLIKTRGQQVTLSCSPISGHRSVSWYQQTPGQGLQFLFEYFSETQRNKGNFPGRFSGRQFSNSRSEMNVSTLELGDSALYLCASSLVGGANNEQFFGPGTRLTVL.

The rearrangement uses TRBV21-1 and TRBJ1-4; the D segment call TRBD1 is taken from the table without a DNA check. TRBV21-1 is termed a pseudogene. The CDR3 runs to 21 residues. CDR3 in amino acids: CASSINRAWSELSLINEKLFF. Here the CDR3 DNA reads TGTGCCAGCAGCATTAACAGGGCATGGTCCGAGCTCTCACTAATCAATGAAAAACTGTTTTTT.

The chain couples TRBV28 to TRBJ1-4; D possibly corresponds to TRBD1 (5 bases). In germline, CDR1 is MDHEN, CDR2 SYDVKM. This CDR3 has 13 amino acids. Between the trimmed V and J ends, which lost 7 bases and 4 bases, there was a span of 10 bases. In nucleotides, the CDR3 is TGTGCCAGCAAATGGGGGGGTAATGAAAAACTGTTTTTT. Translated: CASKWGGNEKLFF.

The rearrangement uses TRBV20-1 and TRBJ1-2; D is undetermined. Germline CDR1 is DFQATT and CDR2 is SNEGSKA (reference sequence). This CDR3 contains 12 residues. V was trimmed by 3 bases and J by 4 bases, leaving 9 bases between them. The CDR3 DNA reads as TGCAGTGCTAGTTGGGAGTTCTATGGCTACACCTTC. Translated, it gives CSASWEFYGYTF.

The count of this clone is one. The CDR3 DNA follows: TGTGCCAGCACCATCGGGGCAGGGAATACCTACGAGCAGTACTTC. Translated: CASTIGAGNTYEQYF. The chain combines TRBV28 with TRBJ2-7; TRBD1 or TRBD2 may be the D gene (5 bases each). From germline, CDR1 is MDHEN and CDR2 SYDVKM. Trimming removed 7 bases from V and 2 bases from J, with 18 bases in between. This CDR3 region has 15 residues.

In DNA form, the CDR3 reads TGTGCCAGCAGTTACTCGCGACACCGCACAGATACGCAGTATTTT. Its translation is CASSYSRHRTDTQYF. The chain recombines TRBV6-5 with TRBJ2-3; D ambiguous. With 0 bases removed from V and 1 base from J, the gap between germline ends came to 8 bases. Per the germline V gene, CDR1 is MNHEY and CDR2 is SVGAGI. The CDR3 has 15 residues.